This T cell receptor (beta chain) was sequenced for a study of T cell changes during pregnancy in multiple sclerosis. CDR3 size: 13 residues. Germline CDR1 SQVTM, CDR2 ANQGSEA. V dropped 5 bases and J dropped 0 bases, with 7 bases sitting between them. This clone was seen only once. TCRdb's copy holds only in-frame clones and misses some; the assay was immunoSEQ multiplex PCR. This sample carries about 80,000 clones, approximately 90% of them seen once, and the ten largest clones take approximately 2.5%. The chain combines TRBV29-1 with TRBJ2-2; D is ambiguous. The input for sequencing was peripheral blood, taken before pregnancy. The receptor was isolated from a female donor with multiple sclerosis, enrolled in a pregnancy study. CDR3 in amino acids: CSVQQPNTGELFF. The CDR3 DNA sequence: TGCAGCGTTCAACAGCCGAACACCGGGGAGCTGTTTTTT.